This section outlines one T cell receptor (beta chain) sequence together with its context. The data derive from a study of T cell changes during pregnancy in multiple sclerosis. CDR1 and CDR2 (germline): SGHTA, FQGTGA. CDR3 length: 15 residues. Trimming took 4 bases from V and 0 from J, leaving 13 bases between them. Produced via immunoSEQ multiplex PCR; TCRdb's table is partial and in-frame only. The data show about 64,000 clones, 80% to 95% seen once. This clonotype originated in a female donor with multiple sclerosis, enrolled in a pregnancy study. The J gene is TRBJ2-7, the V gene TRBV7-3; TRBD2 might be the D (5 bases). The specimen comprised peripheral blood, sampled in the second trimester of pregnancy. CDR3 sequence: CASSSTSGPSYEQYF. As DNA, the CDR3 is TGTGCCAGCAGCTCCACGAGCGGACCCTCCTACGAGCAGTACTTC. Full variable domain (missing parts from reference TRBV7-3 and TRBJ2-7): GAGVSQTPSNKVTEKGKYVELRCDPISGHTALYWYRQSLGQGPEFLIYFQGTGAADDSGLPNDRFFAVRPEGSVSTLKIQRTERGDSAVYLCASSSTSGPSYEQYFGPGTRLTVT.